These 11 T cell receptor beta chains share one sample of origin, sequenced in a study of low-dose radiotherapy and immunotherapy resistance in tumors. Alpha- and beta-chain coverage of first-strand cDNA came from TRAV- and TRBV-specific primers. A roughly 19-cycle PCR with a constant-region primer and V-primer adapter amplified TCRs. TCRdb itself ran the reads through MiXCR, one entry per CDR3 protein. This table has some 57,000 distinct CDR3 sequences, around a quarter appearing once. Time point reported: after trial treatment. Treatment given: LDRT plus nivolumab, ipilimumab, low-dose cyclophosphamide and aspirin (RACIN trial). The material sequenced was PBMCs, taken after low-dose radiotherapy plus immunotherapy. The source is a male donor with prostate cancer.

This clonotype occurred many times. Here the CDR3 reads CASSPADLISYNEQFF. The CDR3 DNA follows: TGTGCCAGCTCACCAGCTGACCTAATCTCCTACAATGAGCAGTTCTTC. The V gene is TRBV18, the J gene TRBJ2-1, with D uncertain. Germline CDR1 and CDR2: KGHSH and LQKENI. V was shortened by 2 bases and J by 0 bases, with 11 bases between the two germline ends. There are 16 residues in the CDR3.

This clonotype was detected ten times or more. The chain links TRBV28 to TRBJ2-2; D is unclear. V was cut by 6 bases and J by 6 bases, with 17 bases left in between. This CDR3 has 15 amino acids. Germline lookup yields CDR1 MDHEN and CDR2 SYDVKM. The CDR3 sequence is CASSRKGWVAGELFF. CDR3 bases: TGTGCCAGCAGCAGAAAGGGTTGGGTTGCCGGGGAGCTGTTTTTT.

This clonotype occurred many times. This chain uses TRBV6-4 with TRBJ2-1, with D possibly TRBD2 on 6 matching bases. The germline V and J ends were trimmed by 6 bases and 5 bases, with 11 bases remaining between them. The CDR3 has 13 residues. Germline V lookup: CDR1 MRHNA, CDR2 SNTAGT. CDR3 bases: TGTGCCAGCAGCCGGGACTTTGACAATGAGCAGTTCTTC. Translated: CASSRDFDNEQFF.

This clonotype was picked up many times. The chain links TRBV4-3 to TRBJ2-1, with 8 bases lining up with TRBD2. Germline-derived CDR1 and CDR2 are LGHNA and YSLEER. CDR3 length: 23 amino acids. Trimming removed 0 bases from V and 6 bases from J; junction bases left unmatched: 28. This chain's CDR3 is CASSQDLRGAAIFLFLSGNEQFF. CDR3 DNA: TGCGCCAGCAGCCAAGATCTGCGGGGGGCCGCGATTTTTTTATTTCTCTCCGGCAATGAGCAGTTCTTC.

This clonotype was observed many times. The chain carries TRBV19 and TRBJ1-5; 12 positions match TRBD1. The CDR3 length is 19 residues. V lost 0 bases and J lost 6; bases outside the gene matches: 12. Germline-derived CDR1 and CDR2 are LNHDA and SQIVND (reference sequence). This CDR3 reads CASSIDALPGQGASQPQHF. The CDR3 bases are TGTGCCAGTAGTATAGACGCGCTCCCGGGACAGGGGGCAAGTCAGCCCCAGCATTTT.

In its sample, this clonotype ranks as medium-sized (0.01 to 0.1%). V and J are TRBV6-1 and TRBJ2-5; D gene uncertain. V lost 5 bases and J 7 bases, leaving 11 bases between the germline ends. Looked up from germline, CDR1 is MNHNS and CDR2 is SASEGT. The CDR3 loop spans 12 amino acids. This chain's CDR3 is CASSPELGTQYF. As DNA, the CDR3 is TGTGCCAGCAGTCCTGAGTTGGGGACCCAGTACTTC.

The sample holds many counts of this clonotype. CDR3 nucleotides: TGTGCCAGCAGCTTAGACGCCGGGACAGGGGTATATGATGAGCAGTTCTTC. Its translation is CASSLDAGTGVYDEQFF. V is TRBV7-8 and J is TRBJ2-1; 10 nucleotides match TRBD1. The CDR3 covers 17 residues. Losses at the gene ends were 1 base for V and 8 bases for J; bases not matched to a gene: 11. Per germline, CDR1 SGHVS and CDR2 FQNEAQ.

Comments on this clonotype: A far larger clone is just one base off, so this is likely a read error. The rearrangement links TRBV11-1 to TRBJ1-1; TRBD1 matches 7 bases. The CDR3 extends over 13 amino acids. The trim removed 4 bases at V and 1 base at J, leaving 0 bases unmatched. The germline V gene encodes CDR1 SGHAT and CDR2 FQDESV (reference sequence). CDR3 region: CASSWDRNTEAFF. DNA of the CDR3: TGTGCCAGCAGCTGGGACAGGAACACTGAAGCTTTCTTT.

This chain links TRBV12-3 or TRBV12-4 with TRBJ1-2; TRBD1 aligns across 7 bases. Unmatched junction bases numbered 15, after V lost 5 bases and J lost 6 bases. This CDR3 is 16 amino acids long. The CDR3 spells CASSGEDRVGVDGYTF. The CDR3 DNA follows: TGTGCCAGCAGTGGGGAAGACAGGGTTGGTGTCGATGGCTACACCTTC.

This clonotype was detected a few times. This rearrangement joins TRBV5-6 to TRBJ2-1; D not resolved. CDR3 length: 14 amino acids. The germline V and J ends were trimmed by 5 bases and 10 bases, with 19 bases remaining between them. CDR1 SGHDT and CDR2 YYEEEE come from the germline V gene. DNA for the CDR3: TGTGCCAGCAGTCCGACCCCCCCGATAAGGGAGCAGTTCTTC. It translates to CASSPTPPIREQFF.

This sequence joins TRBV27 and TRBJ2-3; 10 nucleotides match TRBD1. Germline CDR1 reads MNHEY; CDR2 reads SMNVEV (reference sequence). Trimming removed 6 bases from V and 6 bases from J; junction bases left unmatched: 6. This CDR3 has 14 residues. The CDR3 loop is CASRPPGQGDTQYF. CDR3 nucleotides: TGTGCCAGCAGGCCTCCGGGACAGGGGGATACGCAGTATTTT.